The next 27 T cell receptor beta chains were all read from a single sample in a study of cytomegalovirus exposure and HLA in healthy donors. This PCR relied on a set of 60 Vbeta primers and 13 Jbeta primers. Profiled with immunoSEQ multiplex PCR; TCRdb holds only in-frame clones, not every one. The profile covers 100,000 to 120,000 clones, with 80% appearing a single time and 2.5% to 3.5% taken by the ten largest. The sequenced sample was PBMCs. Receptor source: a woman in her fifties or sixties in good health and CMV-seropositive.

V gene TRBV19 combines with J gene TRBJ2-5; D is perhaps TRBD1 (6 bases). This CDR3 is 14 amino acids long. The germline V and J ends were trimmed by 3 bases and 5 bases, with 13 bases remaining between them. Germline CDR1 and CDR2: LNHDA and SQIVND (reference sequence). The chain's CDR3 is CASSIGGGGETQYF. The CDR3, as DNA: TGTGCCAGTAGTATTGGTGGGGGCGGGGAGACCCAGTACTTC.

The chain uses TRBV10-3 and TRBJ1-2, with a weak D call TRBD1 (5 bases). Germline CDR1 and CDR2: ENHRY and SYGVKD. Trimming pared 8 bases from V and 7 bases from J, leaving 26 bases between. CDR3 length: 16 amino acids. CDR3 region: CAIHDSGRGRASGYTF. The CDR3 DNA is TGTGCCATCCACGACTCAGGGCGGGGCAGGGCTAGTGGCTACACCTTC.

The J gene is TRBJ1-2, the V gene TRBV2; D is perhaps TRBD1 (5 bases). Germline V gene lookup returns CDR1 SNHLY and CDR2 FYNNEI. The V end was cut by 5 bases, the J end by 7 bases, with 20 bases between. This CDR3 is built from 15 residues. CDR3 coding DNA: TGTGCCAGCAGTCTACCTTGGGCGGCAGGGATTGGCTACACCTTC. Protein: CASSLPWAAGIGYTF. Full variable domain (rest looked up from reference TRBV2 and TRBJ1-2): EPEVTQTPSHQVTQMGQEVILRCVPISNHLYFYWYRQILGQKVEFLVSFYNNEISEKSEIFDDQFSVERPDGSNFTLKIRSTKLEDSAMYFCASSLPWAAGIGYTFGSGTRLTVV.

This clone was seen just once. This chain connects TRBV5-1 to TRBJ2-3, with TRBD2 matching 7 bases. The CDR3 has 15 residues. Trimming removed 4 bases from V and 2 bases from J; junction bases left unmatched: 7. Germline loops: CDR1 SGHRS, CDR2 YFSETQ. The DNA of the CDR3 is TGCGCCAGCAGCCTAAGCGGGGATGACACAGATACGCAGTATTTT. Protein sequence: CASSLSGDDTDTQYF.

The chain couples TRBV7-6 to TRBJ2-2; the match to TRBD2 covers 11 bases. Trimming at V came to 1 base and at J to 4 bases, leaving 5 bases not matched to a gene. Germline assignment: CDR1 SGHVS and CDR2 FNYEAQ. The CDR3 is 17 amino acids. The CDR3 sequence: CASSLVGSGRATGELFF. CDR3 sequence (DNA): TGTGCCAGCAGCTTAGTCGGTAGCGGGAGGGCCACCGGGGAGCTGTTTTTT.

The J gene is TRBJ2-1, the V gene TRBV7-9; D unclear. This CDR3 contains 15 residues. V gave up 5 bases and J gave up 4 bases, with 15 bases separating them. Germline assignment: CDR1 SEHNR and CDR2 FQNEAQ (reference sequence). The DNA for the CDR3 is TGTGCCAGCAGCACCAAGACAAAAATTTACAATGAGCAGTTCTTC. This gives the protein CASSTKTKIYNEQFF.

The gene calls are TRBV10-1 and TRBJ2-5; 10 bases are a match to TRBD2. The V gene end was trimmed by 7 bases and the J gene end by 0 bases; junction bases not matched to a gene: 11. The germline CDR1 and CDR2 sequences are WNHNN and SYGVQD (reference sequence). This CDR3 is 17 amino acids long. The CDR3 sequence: CASKPSGSKLHQETQYF. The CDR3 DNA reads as TGCGCCAGCAAGCCTAGCGGGAGCAAACTCCACCAAGAGACCCAGTACTTC.

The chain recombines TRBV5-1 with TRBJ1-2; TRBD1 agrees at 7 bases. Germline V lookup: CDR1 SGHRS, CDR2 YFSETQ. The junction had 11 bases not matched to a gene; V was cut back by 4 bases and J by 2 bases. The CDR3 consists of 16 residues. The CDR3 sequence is CASSKTRDRGNYGYTF. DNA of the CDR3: TGCGCCAGCAGCAAAACCCGGGACAGAGGAAACTATGGCTACACCTTC. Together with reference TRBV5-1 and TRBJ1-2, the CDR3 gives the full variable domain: KAGVTQTPRYLIKTRGQQVTLSCSPISGHRSVSWYQQTPGQGLQFLFEYFSETQRNKGNFPGRFSGRQFSNSRSEMNVSTLELGDSALYLCASSKTRDRGNYGYTFGSGTRLTVV.

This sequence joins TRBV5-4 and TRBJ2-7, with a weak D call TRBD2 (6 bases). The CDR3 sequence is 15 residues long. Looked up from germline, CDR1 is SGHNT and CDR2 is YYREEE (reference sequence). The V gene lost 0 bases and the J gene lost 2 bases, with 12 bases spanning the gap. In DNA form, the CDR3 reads TGTGCCAGCAGCTTGGATGGTAGCGGAACCTACGAGCAGTACTTC. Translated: CASSLDGSGTYEQYF.

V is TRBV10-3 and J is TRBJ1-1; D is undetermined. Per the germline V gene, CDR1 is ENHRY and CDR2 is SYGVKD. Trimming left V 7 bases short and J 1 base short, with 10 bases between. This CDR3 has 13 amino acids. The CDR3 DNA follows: TGTGCCATCATGAGGGAAAAGAACACTGAAGCTTTCTTT. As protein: CAIMREKNTEAFF.

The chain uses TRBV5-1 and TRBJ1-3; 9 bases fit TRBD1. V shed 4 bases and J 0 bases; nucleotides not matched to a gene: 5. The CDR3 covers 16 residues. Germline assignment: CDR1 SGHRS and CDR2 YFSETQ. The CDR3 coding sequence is TGCGCCAGCAGCGCCACAGGGGGCGTCTCTGGAAACACCATATATTTT. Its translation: CASSATGGVSGNTIYF.

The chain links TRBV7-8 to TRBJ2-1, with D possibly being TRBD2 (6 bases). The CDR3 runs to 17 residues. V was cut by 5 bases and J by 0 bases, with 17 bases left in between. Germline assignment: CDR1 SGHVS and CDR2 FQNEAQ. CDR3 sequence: CASSPGDFSSSYNEQFF. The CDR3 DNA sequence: TGTGCCAGCAGCCCGGGGGACTTCTCGAGCTCCTACAATGAGCAGTTCTTC.

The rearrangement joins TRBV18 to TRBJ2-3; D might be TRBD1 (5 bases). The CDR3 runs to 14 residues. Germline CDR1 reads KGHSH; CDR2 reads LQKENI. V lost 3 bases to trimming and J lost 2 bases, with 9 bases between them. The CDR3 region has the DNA TGTGCCAGCTCACCGCGACAGTCCACAGATACGCAGTATTTT. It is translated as CASSPRQSTDTQYF.

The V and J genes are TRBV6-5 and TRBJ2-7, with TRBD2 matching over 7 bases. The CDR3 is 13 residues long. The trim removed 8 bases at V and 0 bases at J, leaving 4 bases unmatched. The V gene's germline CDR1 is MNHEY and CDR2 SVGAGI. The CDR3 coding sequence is TGTGCCAGCGGAATAGCGGGCTCCTACGAGCAGTACTTC. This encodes CASGIAGSYEQYF.

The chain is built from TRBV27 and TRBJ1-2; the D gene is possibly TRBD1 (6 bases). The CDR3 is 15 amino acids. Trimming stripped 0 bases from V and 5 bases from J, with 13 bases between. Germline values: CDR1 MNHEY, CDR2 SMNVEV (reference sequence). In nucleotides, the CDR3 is TGTGCCAGCAGTTTATCAACGGGGGGCTCGTATGGCTACACCTTC. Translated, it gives CASSLSTGGSYGYTF.

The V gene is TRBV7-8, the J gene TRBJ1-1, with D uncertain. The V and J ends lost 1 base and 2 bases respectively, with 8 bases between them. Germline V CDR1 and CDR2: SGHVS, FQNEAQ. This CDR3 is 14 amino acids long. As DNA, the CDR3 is TGTGCCAGCAGCTTAGATAACACAAACACTGAAGCTTTCTTT. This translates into CASSLDNTNTEAFF.

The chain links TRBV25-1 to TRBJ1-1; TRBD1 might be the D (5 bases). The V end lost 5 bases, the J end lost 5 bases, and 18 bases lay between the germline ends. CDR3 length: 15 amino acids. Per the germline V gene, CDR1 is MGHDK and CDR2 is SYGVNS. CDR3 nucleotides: TGTGCCAGCAGTTCCCGGCCGGGGGAGGGGACTGAAGCTTTCTTT. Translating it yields CASSSRPGEGTEAFF.

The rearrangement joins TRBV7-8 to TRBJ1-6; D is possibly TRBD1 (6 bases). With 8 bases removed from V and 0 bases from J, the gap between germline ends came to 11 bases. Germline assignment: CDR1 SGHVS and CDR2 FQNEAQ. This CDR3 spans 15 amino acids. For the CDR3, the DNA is TGTGCCAGCTTACAGGGAAGCTCCTATAATTCACCCCTCCACTTT. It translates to CASLQGSSYNSPLHF.

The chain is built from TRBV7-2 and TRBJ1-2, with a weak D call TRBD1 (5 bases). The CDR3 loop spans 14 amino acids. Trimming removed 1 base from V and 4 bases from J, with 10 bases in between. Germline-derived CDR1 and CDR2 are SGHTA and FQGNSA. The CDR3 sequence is CASSLVAGGYGYTF. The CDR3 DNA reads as TGTGCCAGCAGCTTAGTAGCCGGGGGCTATGGCTACACCTTC.

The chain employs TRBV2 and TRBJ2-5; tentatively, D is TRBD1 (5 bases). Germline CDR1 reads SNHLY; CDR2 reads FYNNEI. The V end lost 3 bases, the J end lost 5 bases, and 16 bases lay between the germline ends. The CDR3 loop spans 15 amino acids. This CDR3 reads CASSDSGPHRETQYF. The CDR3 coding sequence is TGTGCCAGCAGTGATTCAGGGCCCCACAGGGAGACCCAGTACTTC.

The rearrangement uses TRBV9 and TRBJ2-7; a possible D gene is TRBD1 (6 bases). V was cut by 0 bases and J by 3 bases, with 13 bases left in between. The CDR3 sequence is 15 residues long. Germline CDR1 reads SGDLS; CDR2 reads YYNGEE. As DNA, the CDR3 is TGTGCCAGCAGCGTAGATTCGGGACACTTCTACGAGCAGTACTTC. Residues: CASSVDSGHFYEQYF.

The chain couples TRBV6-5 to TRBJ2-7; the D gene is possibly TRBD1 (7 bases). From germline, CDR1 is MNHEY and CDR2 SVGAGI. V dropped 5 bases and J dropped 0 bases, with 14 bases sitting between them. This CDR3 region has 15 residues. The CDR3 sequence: CASSGGTALSYEQYF. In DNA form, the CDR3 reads TGTGCCAGCAGTGGCGGGACAGCCCTCTCCTACGAGCAGTACTTC.

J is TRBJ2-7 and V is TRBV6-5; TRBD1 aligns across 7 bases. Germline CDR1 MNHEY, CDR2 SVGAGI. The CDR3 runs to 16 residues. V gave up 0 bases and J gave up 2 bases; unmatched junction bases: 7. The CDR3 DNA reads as TGTGCCAGCAGTTACTCGTCAGGGGGTGATACCTACGAGCAGTACTTC. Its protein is CASSYSSGGDTYEQYF.

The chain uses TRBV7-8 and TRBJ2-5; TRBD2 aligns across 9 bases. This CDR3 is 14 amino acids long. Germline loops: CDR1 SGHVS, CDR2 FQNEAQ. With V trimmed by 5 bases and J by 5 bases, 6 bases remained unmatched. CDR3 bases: TGTGCCAGCAGCAGAGGGACTAGCCGGGAGACCCAGTACTTC. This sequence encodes CASSRGTSRETQYF.

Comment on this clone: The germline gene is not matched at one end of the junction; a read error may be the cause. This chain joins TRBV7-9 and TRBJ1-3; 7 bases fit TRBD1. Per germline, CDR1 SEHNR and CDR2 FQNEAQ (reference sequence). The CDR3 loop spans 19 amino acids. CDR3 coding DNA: TGTGCCAGCAGCCTAAGAAGTGGGACAGCTTACCTCTCTGGAAACATCATATATTTT. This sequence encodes CASSLRSGTAYLSGNIIYF.

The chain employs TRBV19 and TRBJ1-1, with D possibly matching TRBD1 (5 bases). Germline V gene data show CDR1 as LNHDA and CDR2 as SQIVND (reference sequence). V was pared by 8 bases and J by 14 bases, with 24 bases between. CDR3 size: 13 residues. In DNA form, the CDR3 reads TGTGCCAGTTCGATTCAGGGTTTGTCCCCACCATTCTTT. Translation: CASSIQGLSPPFF. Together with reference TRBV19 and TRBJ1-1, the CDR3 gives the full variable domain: DGGITQSPKYLFRKEGQNVTLSCEQNLNHDAMYWYRQDPGQGLRLIYYSQIVNDFQKGDIAEGYSVSREKKESFPLTVTSAQKNPTAFYLCASSIQGLSPPFFGQGTRLTVV.

The CDR3 region has the DNA TGTGCCAGCTCACCGTTCAGCTCCTACAATGAGCAGTTCTTC. This gives the protein CASSPFSSYNEQFF. The rearrangement uses TRBV18 and TRBJ2-1; no definite D call. This CDR3 contains 14 residues. Trimming shortened V by 3 bases and J by 0 bases, and 6 bases separated the two germline ends. CDR1 and CDR2 from the germline V gene are KGHSH and LQKENI.